The clone carrying this T cell receptor (beta chain) has just a few counts. Its antigen remains unidentified. The sample belongs to a study of T-cell memory formation after mild COVID-19. Study in general: For the most part, TCR clusters were specific to one donor.

The CDR3 totals 15 residues. Germline V gene sequence: CDR1 SGDLS, CDR2 YYNGEE. Trimming took off 5 bases at V and 0 bases at J, with 14 bases between the two ends. Regarding the study as a whole: Contracting clones from day 15 to 85 had balanced CD4/CD8; later expanders favoured CD4+. The study found contracting CD4+ clones mainly in CM and EM and contracting CD8+ clones in EMRA.

Constant-segment primers and 5'RACE yielded cDNA libraries for TCR alpha and TCR beta, each carrying sample barcodes and UMIs. From the 5' RACE reads, TCRdb called clonotypes with MiXCR, one entry per CDR3 protein. The profile covers about 45,000 distinct CDR3 sequences, with 6% to 9.5% appearing a single time and 1.4% taken by the ten largest. This receptor was identified in a man younger than 35 who had mild COVID-19 (a few samples of this study predate the infection). Cell type and time point are not known. Specimen: PBMCs or a T cell subset sorted from them (not recorded which). V is TRBV9 and J is TRBJ1-1, with a weak D call TRBD1 (5 bases). CDR3 amino acids: CASRKIGGVNTEAFF. CDR3 sequence (DNA): TGTGCCAGCAGGAAAATCGGGGGGGTGAACACTGAAGCTTTCTTT.